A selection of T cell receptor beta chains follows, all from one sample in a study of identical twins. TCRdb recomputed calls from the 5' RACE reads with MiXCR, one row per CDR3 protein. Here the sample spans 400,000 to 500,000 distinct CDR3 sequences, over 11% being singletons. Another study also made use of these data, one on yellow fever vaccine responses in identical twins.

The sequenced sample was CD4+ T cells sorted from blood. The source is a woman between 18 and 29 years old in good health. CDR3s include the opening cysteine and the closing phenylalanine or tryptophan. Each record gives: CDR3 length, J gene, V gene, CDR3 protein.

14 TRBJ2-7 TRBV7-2 CASSFPEPGGEQYF
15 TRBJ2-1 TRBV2 CASREQRGAYNEQFF
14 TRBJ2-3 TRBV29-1 CSVRTSGTQDTQYF
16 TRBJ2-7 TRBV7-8 CASSLVGGREKNEQYF
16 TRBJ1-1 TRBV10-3 CAISESSGGARSGAFF
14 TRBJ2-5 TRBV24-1 CATGIGGAKETQYF
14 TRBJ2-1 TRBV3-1 CASSLLSVMREQFF
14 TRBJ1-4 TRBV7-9 CASSLRTGNEKLFF
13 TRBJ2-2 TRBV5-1 CASSLSNGGELFF
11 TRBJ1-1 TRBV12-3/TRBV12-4 CASSFGGRAFF
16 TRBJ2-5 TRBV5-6 CASSAMRTDPQETQYF
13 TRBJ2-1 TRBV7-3 CASSPYEGNEQFF
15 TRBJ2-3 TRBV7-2 CASSLAGSSTDTQYF
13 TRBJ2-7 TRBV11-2 CASRRQGEDEQYF
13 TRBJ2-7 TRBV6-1 CASSSGTSVEQYF
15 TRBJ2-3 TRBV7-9 CASSDKGGATDTQYF
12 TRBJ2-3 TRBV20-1 CSARWSGHTQYF
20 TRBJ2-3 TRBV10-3 CAISESWGLLAGGRTDTQYF
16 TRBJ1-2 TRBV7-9 CASSLEGLTDFYGYTF
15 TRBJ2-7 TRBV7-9 CASSLELGLLYEQYF
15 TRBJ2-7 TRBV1 CTSSQEMGGGYEQYF
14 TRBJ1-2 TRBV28 CASSLAASRHGYTF
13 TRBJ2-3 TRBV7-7 CASSQNKSDTQYF
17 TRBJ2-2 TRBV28 CASSLVRLAANTGELFF
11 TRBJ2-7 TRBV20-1 CSARAREEQYF
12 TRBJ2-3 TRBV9 CASSVVEGPQYF
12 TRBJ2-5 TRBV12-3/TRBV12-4 CASSLLLETQYF
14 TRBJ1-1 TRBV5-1 CASRVGSGNTEAFF
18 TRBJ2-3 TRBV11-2 CASSLSVLAVFSTDTQYF
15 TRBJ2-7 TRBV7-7 CASSPSGGGRYEQYF
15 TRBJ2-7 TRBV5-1 CASNYNTGKSYEQYF
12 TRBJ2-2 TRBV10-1 CASKQNTGELFF
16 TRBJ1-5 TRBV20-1 CSARVDRIGSNQPQHF
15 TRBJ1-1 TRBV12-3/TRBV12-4 CASRPGTGLNTEAFF
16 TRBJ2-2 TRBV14 CASSQARRSNTGELFF
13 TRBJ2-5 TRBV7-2 CASSSSSKETQYF
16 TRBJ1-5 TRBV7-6 CASSLGVGGVVQPQHF
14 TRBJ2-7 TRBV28 CASRGPTGIYEQYF
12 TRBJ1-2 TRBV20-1 CSALEGGLGYTF
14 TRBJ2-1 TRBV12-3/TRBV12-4 CATRTSGDYVEQFF
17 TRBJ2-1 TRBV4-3 CASSQGTSGRARNEQFF
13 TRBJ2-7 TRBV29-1 CSVPGQGGNEQYF
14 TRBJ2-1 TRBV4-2 CASSHPSRGNEQFF
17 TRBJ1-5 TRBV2 CASSVPMGGSGNQPQHF
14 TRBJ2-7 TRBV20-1 CSAREPGQIYEQYF
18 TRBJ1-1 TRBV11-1 CASRPGAGVLGQSTEAFF